This T cell receptor (beta chain) was obtained from a study of blood T cell repertoires in COVID-19 (dated by TCRdb to 2020 to 2022). About the full investigation: Samples from collaborators originated in the United States, Italy and Spain and spanned both the acute and convalescent phases of COVID-19. The material from the prospective study consisted of cDNA or gDNA derived from T cells, B-cell-depleted T cells, or PBMCs. Subjects who had been exposed to COVID-19, were actively infected with it, or had recovered from it provided the deeply sampled blood TCRbeta repertoires that made up the dataset. The repertoires were released in a freely available public database meant as a resource for research on the immune response to SARS-CoV-2. The samples were drawn from two sources: the first 160 participants of the ongoing ImmuneRACE study, and 950 to 1,500 subjects contributed by 6 global collaborators. Sample metadata almost always included a de-identified subject ID, COVID-19 status, age in years and sex. HLA class I and class II types, where available, came from metadata supplied by the sample provider rather than from assay-based typing. Results the study describes overall, beyond this receptor: The amount of clinical and demographic metadata varied by source and participant and was provided uncurated.

About this clone itself: Its antigen is unknown. No base-level quality is on record; no much larger clone is a single base apart.

In Seattle, one collaborating source enrolled patients while the infection was active and tracked those patients longitudinally over the course of disease. The collaborating institutions used their own protocols to collect whole blood in K2EDTA tubes. For TCRbeta analysis, collaborators shipped samples in one of three forms: frozen whole blood, isolated PBMCs, or DNA extracted from either of those sample types. From a lookup of the germline V gene (reference sequence), CDR1 and CDR2 are MNHNY and SVGAGI. At the junction V is shortened by 6 bases and J by 5 bases; bases outside the gene matches: 5. The cysteine opens and the phenylalanine closes a CDR3 of 15 amino acids. CDR3 DNA only is kept here, 45 bases in frame from base 1. The immunoSEQ Assay, a bias-controlled multiplex PCR, was used to amplify TCRbeta CDR3 regions from genomic DNA. From the authors' description of their analysis: The number of nucleated cells in each sample was estimated by amplification of reference gene primers within the assay. Sequence reads were collapsed and filtered to measure the absolute abundance of every unique TCRbeta CDR3 rearrangement. For each sample, productive Simpson clonality was calculated as the square root of Simpson's diversity index across productive rearrangements. TCRdb took over this immuneACCESS table, retaining in-frame rearrangements with V and J assigned. Such tables are incomplete; in checked studies, under half of the missing clones stem from an unresolved V gene, and the remainder is unexplained. That table gives V, J and clone size, and the DNA gave D and trimming. This sample is represented by roughly 160,000 clones; 79% of them were singletons. About 7.8% of the sample comes from the top ten.

The sequence came from a woman aged 55-70 years with COVID-19, enrolled during active disease. Sequencing input: peripheral blood. The chain is assembled from TRBV6-6 and TRBJ2-2; 11 middle bases align to TRBD2. The DNA sequence reads TGTGCCAGCAGCCGAGGGACTAGCGGAACCGGGGAGCTGTTTTTT. This codes for CASSRGTSGTGELFF.